This entry features one T cell receptor beta chain sequence. Its antigen is still unknown. This sample is drawn from a study of cytomegalovirus exposure and HLA in healthy donors. About the study: Most genotyped donors, 65% to 85% of some 400, had Caucasian-associated genetic ancestry.

There are 13 residues in the CDR3. The germline CDR1 and CDR2 sequences are SGHTS and YDEGEE. Trimming left V 5 bases short and J 8 bases short, with 16 bases between. Amplification used 60 Vbeta primers and 13 Jbeta primers. Authors' processing steps: Roughly 80 million unique TCR beta chains, roughly 11 million shared, were counted in a later analysis. The table came from immunoSEQ multiplex PCR; TCRdb's copy has only in-frame clones and leaves some out. V, J and clone size are those of that table, while D and trimming were read from the DNA. This table holds 150,000 to 200,000 clones, roughly 75% found once. Overall study results and limits: Cytomegalovirus association was assigned to 150 to 200 TCR beta chains. Researchers reportedly found TCR beta sequences accurately predicted most subjects' HLA-A and HLA-B alleles.

This TCR derives from a middle-aged woman in good health and CMV-seropositive. The sequencing sample was made of PBMCs. The genes are TRBV5-8 and TRBJ1-2; the D gene is possibly TRBD1 (6 bases). The CDR3 sequence is CASSPGDREGYTF. In DNA, the CDR3 is TGTGCCAGCAGTCCAGGGGATCGGGAAGGCTACACCTTC.